These T cell receptor beta chains were read from a single sample in a study of OX40 agonist ivuxolimab in advanced cancers. The protocol was immunoSEQ multiplex PCR, while the TCRdb copy is restricted to in-frame clones and leaves out a portion. The sample holds under 35,000 clones, about 88% seen once. The source was CD4+ or CD8+ T cells sorted from blood, collected in a trial of the OX40 agonist ivuxolimab. These receptors all come from an adult with an advanced solid tumor such as melanoma, head and neck, liver or kidney cancer. Each CDR3 is given with its conserved first and last residue. A D gene is named only where the DNA matches it firmly. Size values are once, few and many counts, or a class for expanded clones, and some rows have none.

clone size: .
J gene: TRBJ1-1
D gene: TRBD1
V gene: TRBV5-1
CDR3 DNA: TGCGCCAGCAGCTTGGCCCCCCGGACAGGGGACACTGAAGCTTTCTTT
CDR3 protein: CASSLAPRTGDTEAFF

clone size: .
J gene: TRBJ1-2
D gene: TRBD1
V gene: TRBV29-1
CDR3 DNA: TGCACCGTTGAGGGACAGGAGAACTATGGCTACACCTTC
CDR3 protein: CTVEGQENYGYTF

clone size: .
J gene: TRBJ2-3
D gene: .
V gene: TRBV7-9
CDR3 DNA: TGTGCCAGCAGCTCGGGTCCCCCAGATACGCAGTATTTT
CDR3 protein: CASSSGPPDTQYF

clone size: .
J gene: TRBJ1-5
D gene: .
V gene: TRBV6-6
CDR3 DNA: TGTGCCAGCAGTTACTCGAGTGTGTGGGATCAGCCCCAGCATTTT
CDR3 protein: CASSYSSVWDQPQHF

clone size: .
J gene: TRBJ1-2
D gene: TRBD1
V gene: TRBV6-5
CDR3 DNA: TGTGCCAGCAGTTACTCATCGACAGGGAACTATGGCTACACCTTC
CDR3 protein: CASSYSSTGNYGYTF

clone size: .
J gene: TRBJ2-1
D gene: TRBD1
V gene: TRBV5-5
CDR3 DNA: TGTGCCAGCAGCAGCCGGGACAGGGATGGCAATGAGCAGTTCTTC
CDR3 protein: CASSSRDRDGNEQFF

clone size: .
J gene: TRBJ2-7
D gene: TRBD2
V gene: TRBV9
CDR3 DNA: TGTGCCAGCAGCGTGCAAGCGGGGGGGTCCTACGAGCAGTACTTC
CDR3 protein: CASSVQAGGSYEQYF

clone size: .
J gene: TRBJ1-5
D gene: .
V gene: TRBV6-5
CDR3 DNA: TGTGCCAGCACATGGGGGGCGGATCAGCCCCAGCATTTT
CDR3 protein: CASTWGADQPQHF

clone size: .
J gene: TRBJ1-4
D gene: .
V gene: TRBV18
CDR3 DNA: TGTGCCAGCTCACCGTCGGACAGAGATGAAAAACTGTTTTTT
CDR3 protein: CASSPSDRDEKLFF

clone size: .
J gene: TRBJ2-7
D gene: TRBD2
V gene: TRBV2
CDR3 DNA: TGTGCCAGCAGTGCGGGGGGCGAGCAGTACTTC
CDR3 protein: CASSAGGEQYF

clone size: .
J gene: TRBJ2-3
D gene: .
V gene: TRBV9
CDR3 DNA: TGTGCCAGCAGCCCAGATATGGAGGGAGGGGGGCCAGATACGCAGTATTTT
CDR3 protein: CASSPDMEGGGPDTQYF

clone size: once
J gene: TRBJ2-4
D gene: .
V gene: TRBV27
CDR3 DNA: TGTGCCAGCAGTTCCCCGACCGTAGCCAAAAACATTCAGTACTTC
CDR3 protein: CASSSPTVAKNIQYF

clone size: .
J gene: TRBJ2-3
D gene: .
V gene: TRBV27
CDR3 DNA: TGTGCCAGCAGTTTATCCCCAGATACGCAGTATTTT
CDR3 protein: CASSLSPDTQYF

clone size: .
J gene: TRBJ2-7
D gene: TRBD1
V gene: TRBV29-1
CDR3 DNA: TGCAGCTTAACACTCCGGACAGGGTCCTACGAGCAGTACTTC
CDR3 protein: CSLTLRTGSYEQYF

clone size: .
J gene: TRBJ2-3
D gene: TRBD1
V gene: TRBV11-2
CDR3 DNA: TGTGCCAGCAGCGCGCACCGGGACAGGGAAACAGATACGCAGTATTTT
CDR3 protein: CASSAHRDRETDTQYF

clone size: .
J gene: TRBJ1-1
D gene: .
V gene: TRBV7-9
CDR3 DNA: TGTGCCAGCAGCTGGGGCGGGGGCTTTGGTTTGAACACTGAAGCTTTCTTT
CDR3 protein: CASSWGGGFGLNTEAFF

clone size: once
J gene: TRBJ1-1
D gene: .
V gene: TRBV7-9
CDR3 DNA: TGTGCCAGCAGCGTGGGACACTCGAACACTGAAGCTTTCTTT
CDR3 protein: CASSVGHSNTEAFF

clone size: few
J gene: TRBJ1-1
D gene: .
V gene: TRBV7-3
CDR3 DNA: TGTGCCAGCAGCTCGCTCTACACTGAAGCTTTCTTT
CDR3 protein: CASSSLYTEAFF

clone size: .
J gene: TRBJ2-1
D gene: .
V gene: TRBV4-1
CDR3 DNA: TGCGCCAGCAGCCCCCGGACGAGCTCCTACAATGAGCAGTTCTTC
CDR3 protein: CASSPRTSSYNEQFF

clone size: .
J gene: TRBJ2-2
D gene: .
V gene: TRBV4-1
CDR3 DNA: TGCGCCAGCAGCCAAGAGGACACCTTCGCGAACACCGGGGAGCTGTTTTTT
CDR3 protein: CASSQEDTFANTGELFF

clone size: .
J gene: TRBJ2-5
D gene: TRBD2
V gene: TRBV4-1
CDR3 DNA: TGCGCCAGCAGCCAACCCGGACTAGCGGGGATTCAAGAGACCCAGTACTTC
CDR3 protein: CASSQPGLAGIQETQYF

clone size: .
J gene: TRBJ2-3
D gene: .
V gene: TRBV6-1
CDR3 DNA: TGTGCCAGCAATTGGGCGGGAAGCACAGATACGCAGTATTTT
CDR3 protein: CASNWAGSTDTQYF

clone size: few
J gene: TRBJ1-4
D gene: TRBD1
V gene: TRBV2
CDR3 DNA: TGTGCCAGCAGTCGTCTCCCGGGACAGGGTCAGGGTAATGAAAAACTGTTTTTT
CDR3 protein: CASSRLPGQGQGNEKLFF